This T cell receptor (beta chain) originates from a study of T cell responses to AZD1222 COVID-19 vaccine. The germline V gene encodes CDR1 SGHTA and CDR2 FQGNSA. The CDR3 is 16 amino acids. V was cut by 5 bases and J by 0 bases, with 17 bases left in between. Assay: immunoSEQ multiplex PCR; the TCRdb copy retains only in-frame clones and omits some. Of 100,000 to 150,000 clones in the sample, roughly 90% are singletons; the top ten hold approximately 4.2%. The sequences come from peripheral blood, collected on day 0 of AZD1222 vaccination. The J gene is TRBJ2-7, the V gene TRBV7-2; no clear D gene. The TCR was taken from an adult in good health. The chain's CDR3 is CASSPQWVGSSYEQYF. The DNA of the CDR3 is TGTGCCAGCAGCCCCCAGTGGGTCGGAAGCTCCTACGAGCAGTACTTC.